Detailed here is one TCR beta chain. This sample was taken from a study of technical replicates of blood from several donors. The ends lost 3 bases at V and 0 bases at J; junction bases unmatched: 2. Looked up from germline, CDR1 is SGHTA and CDR2 is FQGNSA. CDR3 length: 15 amino acids. Produced via immunoSEQ multiplex PCR; TCRdb's table is partial and in-frame only. The sample consists of 70,000 or so clones, roughly 88% of them appearing once. Material: PBMCs. This TCR came from a human donor in good health. Some clones in this sample may be carry-over from other donors' samples. The chain carries TRBV7-2 and TRBJ2-4; TRBD2 matches at 7 bases. The CDR3 sequence: CASSFGGRAKNIQYF. CDR3 nucleotide sequence: TGTGCCAGCAGCTTCGGCGGGAGAGCCAAAAACATTCAGTACTTC.